What follows describes a single T cell receptor beta chain. What it recognizes is unknown. This entry comes from a study of early stage breast cancer tumors. For the study at large: ER+/PR+/HER2- status applied to about 75% of the 16 invasive breast tumors.

Findings and caveats of the study: Tumors had approximately 2.7-fold higher T cell density than normal breast.

The V end lost 3 bases, the J end lost 2 bases, and 8 bases lay between the germline ends. Germline CDR1 reads SNHLY; CDR2 reads FYNNEI. The CDR3 has 14 amino acids. Here immunoSEQ multiplex PCR was the method, and the copy in TCRdb shows in-frame clones only, minus some. This table has about 51,000 clones, about three quarters appearing once. The sequenced sample consisted of blood. The chain combines TRBV2 with TRBJ1-5, with D hard to call. This receptor was taken from a person between 35 and 49 years old with breast cancer. As DNA, the CDR3 is TGTGCCAGCAGTGATGACGGGCGCAATCAGCCCCAGCATTTT. It specifies CASSDDGRNQPQHF.